This record concerns one T cell receptor beta chain sequence. Its antigen specificity is not known. Per-nucleotide qualities are absent, and no much larger clonotype sits a single base away. The source of the sample is a study of blood T cell repertoires in COVID-19 (dated by TCRdb to 2018 to 2021). In terms of the full investigation: The collaborator samples originated in the United States, Italy and Spain and spanned the acute and convalescent phases of COVID-19. The material from the prospective study consisted of cDNA or gDNA derived from T cells, B-cell-depleted T cells, or PBMCs. Subjects who had been exposed to COVID-19, were actively infected with it, or had recovered from it provided the deeply sampled blood TCRbeta repertoires that made up the dataset. A freely available public database, intended as a resource for researchers studying the immune response to SARS-CoV-2, is where the repertoires were released. The samples were drawn from the first 160 participants of the ongoing ImmuneRACE study and from some 1,300 subjects provided by 6 global collaborators. Sample metadata almost always included a de-identified subject ID, COVID-19 status, age in years and sex. Where available, HLA class I and class II types were taken from metadata supplied by the sample provider and were not determined by assay-based typing. The research as a whole found: The amount of clinical and demographic metadata varied by source and participant and was provided uncurated.

In the prospective study, participants were 18 to 89 years old, resided in fewer than 25 geographic areas of the United States, and were enrolled through a virtual design. To assign participants to cohorts, the prospective study relied on clinical history that participants themselves reported in a screening survey and a study questionnaire. ImmuneRACE Cohort 3 recovered participants were defined by two consecutive negative NP/OP PCR tests, healthcare professional clearance, or symptom resolution. Mobile phlebotomists in the prospective study collected whole blood, serum and a nasopharyngeal or oropharyngeal swab from every participant. Prospective study participants could optionally give additional blood draws and questionnaires over a roughly two-month period. Blood samples from the prospective study were shipped frozen or at room temperature prior to DNA extraction. Including cysteine and phenylalanine, the CDR3 has 17 amino acids. The sequence is cut down to CDR3 DNA, 51 bases in frame from base 1. Trimming accounts for 6 bases at V and 2 bases at J, while the number of junction bases matched to no gene is 13. CDR1 and CDR2, looked up from the germline V gene, are MRHNA and SNTAGT.

TCRbeta CDR3 regions were amplified from genomic DNA using the immunoSEQ Assay, a bias-controlled multiplex PCR. The authors processed their data as follows. The number of nucleated cells in each sample was estimated from the amplification of reference gene primers within the assay. Sequence reads were collapsed and filtered to measure the absolute abundance of every unique TCRbeta CDR3 rearrangement. For each sample, productive Simpson clonality was calculated as the square root of Simpson's diversity index over productive rearrangements. Held by TCRdb, this immuneACCESS table contains in-frame sequences only and omits some clones. Under half of the omission traces to an unresolved V gene where checked; the cause of the rest is unknown. V, J and clone size were drawn from that table, and D and trimming were deduced from the DNA. This sample is represented by hundreds of thousands of clones; roughly 86% of them were singletons. Approximately 2% of the sample is held by the ten biggest clonotypes.

The sample was PBMCs or T cells enriched from blood (not recorded which). The receptor was isolated from a woman aged 45-65 years who had recovered from COVID-19. The V and J genes are TRBV6-4 and TRBJ2-7, with 10 bases aligning to TRBD1. The CDR3 region reads CASSRLNRDRGAYEQYF. The DNA sequence is given as TGTGCCAGCAGCCGACTTAACCGGGACAGGGGCGCCTACGAGCAGTACTTC.